A single T cell receptor (beta chain) is shown here with its context. What it recognizes is unknown. This CDR3 spans 13 amino acids. The V end lost 10 bases, the J end lost 2 bases, and 14 bases lay between the germline ends. Per the germline V gene, CDR1 is SGHAT and CDR2 is FQNNGV. Using approximately 200 ng DNA, tens of thousands of T cell genomes, the sorted-subset replicate PCRs were run. Under the authors' procedure: ImmunoSEQ output lacked quality scores and full-length reads, limiting matched filtering. Generated by immunoSEQ multiplex PCR, the TCRdb table keeps only in-frame clones and is missing some. That table furnishes V, J and clone size, whereas the DNA furnished D and trimming. The data contain about 960,000 clones, 70% to 85% of them singletons. This entry comes from a study of shared clonotypes between healthy human individuals. General study points: Non-shared clonotypes had lower generation probabilities than clonotypes shared by all four sorted-subset donors.

The sample taken for sequencing was memory CD4+ T cells sorted from blood. As for subset: CD45RA-negative fraction. The rearrangement joins TRBV11-2 to TRBJ2-5; weak D call: TRBD2 (5 bases). The receptor was isolated from a man in his late teens or twenties in good health. The CDR3 DNA reads TGTGCCACCCTAGCTGGCCTACAAGAGACCCAGTACTTC. Its translation: CATLAGLQETQYF.